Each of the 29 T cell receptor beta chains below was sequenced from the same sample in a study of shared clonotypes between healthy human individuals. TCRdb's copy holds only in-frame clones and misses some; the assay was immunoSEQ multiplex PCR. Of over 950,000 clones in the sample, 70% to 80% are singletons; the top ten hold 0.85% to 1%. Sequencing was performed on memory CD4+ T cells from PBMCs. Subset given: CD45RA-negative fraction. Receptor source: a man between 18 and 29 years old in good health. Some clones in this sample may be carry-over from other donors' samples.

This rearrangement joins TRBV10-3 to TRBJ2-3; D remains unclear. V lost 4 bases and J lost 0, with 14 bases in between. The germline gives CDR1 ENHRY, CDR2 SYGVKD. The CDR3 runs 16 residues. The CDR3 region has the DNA TGTGCCATCAGTGCCTCACAGAGACCTAGCACAGATACGCAGTATTTT. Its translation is CAISASQRPSTDTQYF.

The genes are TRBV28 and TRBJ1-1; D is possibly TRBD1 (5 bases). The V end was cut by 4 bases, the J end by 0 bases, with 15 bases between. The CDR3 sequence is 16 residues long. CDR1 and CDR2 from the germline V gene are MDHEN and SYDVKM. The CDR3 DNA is TGTGCCAGCAGTTATCCTCGCCAGGGATTGAACACTGAAGCTTTCTTT. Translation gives CASSYPRQGLNTEAFF.

This CDR3 reads CASRRGGGSGNTIYF. CDR3 coding DNA: TGTGCCAGCAGAAGAGGAGGAGGGTCTGGAAACACCATATATTTT. This chain uses TRBV2 with TRBJ1-3, with unresolved D. In germline, CDR1 is SNHLY, CDR2 FYNNEI. This CDR3 contains 15 residues. V lost 6 bases and J 1 base, leaving 13 bases between the germline ends.

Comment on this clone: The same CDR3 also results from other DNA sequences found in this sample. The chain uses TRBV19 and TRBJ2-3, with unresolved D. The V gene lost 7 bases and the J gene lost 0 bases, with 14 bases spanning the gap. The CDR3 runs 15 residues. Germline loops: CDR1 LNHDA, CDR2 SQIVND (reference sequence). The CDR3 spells CASTNTGPSTDTQYF. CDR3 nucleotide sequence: TGTGCCAGTACCAACACTGGGCCCAGCACAGATACGCAGTATTTT.

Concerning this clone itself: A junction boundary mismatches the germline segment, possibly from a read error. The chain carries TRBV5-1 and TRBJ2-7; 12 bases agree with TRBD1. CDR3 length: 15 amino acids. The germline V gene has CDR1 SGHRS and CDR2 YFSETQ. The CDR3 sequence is CASSPRSGTGGGCHF. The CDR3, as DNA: TGCGCCAGCAGCCCCCGATCCGGGACAGGGGGCGGCTGCCACTTC. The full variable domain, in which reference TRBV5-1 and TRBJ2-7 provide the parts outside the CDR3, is KAGVTQTPRYLIKTRGQQVTLSCSPISGHRSVSWYQQTPGQGLQFLFEYFSETQRNKGNFPGRFSGRQFSNSRSEMNVSTLELGDSALYLCASSPRSGTGGGCHFGPGTRLTVT.

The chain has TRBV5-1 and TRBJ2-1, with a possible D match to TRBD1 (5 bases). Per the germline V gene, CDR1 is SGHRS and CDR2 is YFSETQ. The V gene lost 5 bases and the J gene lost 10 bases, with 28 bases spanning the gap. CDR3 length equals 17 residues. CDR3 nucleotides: TGCGCCAGCAGTAGGCCGGATCAGGGTTTTGGGTCCGCAGAGCAGTTCTTC. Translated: CASSRPDQGFGSAEQFF.

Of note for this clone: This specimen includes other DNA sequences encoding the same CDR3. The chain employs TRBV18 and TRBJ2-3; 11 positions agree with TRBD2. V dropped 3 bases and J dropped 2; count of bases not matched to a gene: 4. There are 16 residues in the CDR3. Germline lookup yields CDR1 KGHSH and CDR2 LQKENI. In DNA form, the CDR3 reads TGTGCCAGCTCACCCTTAGCGGGAGGGTCCACAGATACGCAGTATTTT. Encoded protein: CASSPLAGGSTDTQYF.

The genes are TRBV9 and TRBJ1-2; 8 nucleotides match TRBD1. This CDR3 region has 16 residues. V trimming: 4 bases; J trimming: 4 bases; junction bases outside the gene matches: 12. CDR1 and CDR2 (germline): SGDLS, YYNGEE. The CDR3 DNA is TGTGCCAGCAGCCCCGGGGGGAACAGGGGGTCCTATGGCTACACCTTC. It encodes CASSPGGNRGSYGYTF.

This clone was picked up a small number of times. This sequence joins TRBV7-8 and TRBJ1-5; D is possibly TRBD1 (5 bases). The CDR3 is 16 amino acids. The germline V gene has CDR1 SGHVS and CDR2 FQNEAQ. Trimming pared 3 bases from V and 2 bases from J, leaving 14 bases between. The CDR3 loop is CASSLDGGIGNQPQHF. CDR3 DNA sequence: TGTGCCAGCAGCTTGGATGGGGGGATAGGCAATCAGCCCCAGCATTTT.

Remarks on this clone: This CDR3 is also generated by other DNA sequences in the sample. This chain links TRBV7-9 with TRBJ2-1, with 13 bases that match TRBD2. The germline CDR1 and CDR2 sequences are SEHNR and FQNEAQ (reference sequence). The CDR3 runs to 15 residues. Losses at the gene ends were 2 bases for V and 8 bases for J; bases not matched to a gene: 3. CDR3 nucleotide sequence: TGTGCCAGCAGCTTAAGGACTAGCGGGAGTGATGAGCAGTTCTTC. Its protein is CASSLRTSGSDEQFF.

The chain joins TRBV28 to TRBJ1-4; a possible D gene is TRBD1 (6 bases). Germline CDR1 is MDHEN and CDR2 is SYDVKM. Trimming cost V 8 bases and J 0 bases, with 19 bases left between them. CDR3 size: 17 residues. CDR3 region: CASHGGGSQSTNEKLFF. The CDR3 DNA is TGTGCCAGCCATGGGGGCGGCTCACAATCAACTAATGAAAAACTGTTTTTT.

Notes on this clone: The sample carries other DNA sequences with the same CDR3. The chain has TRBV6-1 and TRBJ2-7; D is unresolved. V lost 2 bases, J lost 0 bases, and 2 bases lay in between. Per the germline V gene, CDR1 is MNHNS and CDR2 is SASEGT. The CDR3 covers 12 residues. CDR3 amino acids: CASSESSYEQYF. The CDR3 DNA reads TGTGCCAGCAGTGAAAGCTCCTACGAGCAGTACTTC.

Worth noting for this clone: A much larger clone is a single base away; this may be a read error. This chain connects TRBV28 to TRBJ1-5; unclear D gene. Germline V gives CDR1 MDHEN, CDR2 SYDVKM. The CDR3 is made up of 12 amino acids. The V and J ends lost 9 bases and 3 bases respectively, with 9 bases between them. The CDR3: CARRETNQPQHF. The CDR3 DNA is TGTGCCAGAAGGGAGACCAATCAGCCCCAGCATTTT.

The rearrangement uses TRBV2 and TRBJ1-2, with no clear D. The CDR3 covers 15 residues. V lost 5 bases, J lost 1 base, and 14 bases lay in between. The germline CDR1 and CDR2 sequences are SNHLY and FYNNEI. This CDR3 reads CASSIDGAVNYGYTF. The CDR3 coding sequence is TGTGCCAGCAGTATCGATGGCGCCGTTAACTATGGCTACACCTTC.

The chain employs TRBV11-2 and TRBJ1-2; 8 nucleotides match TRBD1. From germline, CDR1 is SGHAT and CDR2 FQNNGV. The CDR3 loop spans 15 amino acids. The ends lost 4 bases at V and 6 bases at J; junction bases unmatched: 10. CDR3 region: CASSSVPGRGHGYTF. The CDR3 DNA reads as TGTGCCAGCAGCTCAGTCCCCGGCAGGGGGCATGGCTACACCTTC.

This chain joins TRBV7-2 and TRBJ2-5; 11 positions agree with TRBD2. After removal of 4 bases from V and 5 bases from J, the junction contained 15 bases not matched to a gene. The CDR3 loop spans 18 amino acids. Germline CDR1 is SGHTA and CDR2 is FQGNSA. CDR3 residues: CASSSGISGRARGETQYF. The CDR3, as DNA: TGTGCCAGCAGCTCGGGGATTAGCGGGAGGGCCCGGGGGGAGACCCAGTACTTC.

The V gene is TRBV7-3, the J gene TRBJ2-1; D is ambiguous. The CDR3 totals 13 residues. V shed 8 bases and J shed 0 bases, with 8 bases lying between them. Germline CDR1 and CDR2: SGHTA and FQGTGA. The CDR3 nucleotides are TGTGCCAGCGCGGAGCGCTCCTACAATGAGCAGTTCTTC. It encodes CASAERSYNEQFF.

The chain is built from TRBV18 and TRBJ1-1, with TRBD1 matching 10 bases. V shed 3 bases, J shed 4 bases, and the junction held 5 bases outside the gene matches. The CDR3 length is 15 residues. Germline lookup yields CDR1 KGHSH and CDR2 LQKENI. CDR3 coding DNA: TGTGCCAGCTCACCGGCCCGGGACAGGGGCACTGAAGCTTTCTTT. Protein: CASSPARDRGTEAFF.

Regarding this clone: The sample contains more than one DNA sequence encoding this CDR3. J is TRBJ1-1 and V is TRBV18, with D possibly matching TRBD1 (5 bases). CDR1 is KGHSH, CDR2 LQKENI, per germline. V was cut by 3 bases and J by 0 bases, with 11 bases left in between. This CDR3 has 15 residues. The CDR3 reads CASSPLEGLNTEAFF. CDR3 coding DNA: TGTGCCAGCTCACCCCTGGAGGGGTTGAACACTGAAGCTTTCTTT.

The CDR3, as DNA: TGTGCCAGTAGTTTGCCGGGGGCGCAGGTGGTCAATGAGCAGTTCTTC. Encoded protein: CASSLPGAQVVNEQFF. The chain links TRBV19 to TRBJ2-1; D could derive from TRBD1 or TRBD2 (6 bases each). The V gene lost 5 bases and the J gene lost 6 bases, with 20 bases spanning the gap. This CDR3 has 16 amino acids. CDR1 is LNHDA and CDR2 is SQIVND in the germline V gene (reference sequence).

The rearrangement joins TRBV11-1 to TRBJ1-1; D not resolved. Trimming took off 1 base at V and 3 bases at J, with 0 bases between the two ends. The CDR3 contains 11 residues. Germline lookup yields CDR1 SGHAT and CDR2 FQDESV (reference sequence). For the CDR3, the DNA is TGTGCCAGCAGCTTAGACACTGAAGCTTTCTTT. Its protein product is CASSLDTEAFF.

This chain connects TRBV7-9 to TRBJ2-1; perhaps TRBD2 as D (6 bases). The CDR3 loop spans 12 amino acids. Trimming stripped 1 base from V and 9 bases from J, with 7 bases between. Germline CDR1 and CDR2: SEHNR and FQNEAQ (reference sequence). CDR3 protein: CASSLVGSEQFF. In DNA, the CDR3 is TGTGCCAGCAGCTTAGTCGGGAGTGAGCAGTTCTTC.

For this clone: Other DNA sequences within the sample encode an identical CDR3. In DNA, the CDR3 is TGTGCCTGGAGTGGGGCTGGGGCCAACGTCCTGACTTTC. Encoded protein: CAWSGAGANVLTF. The J gene is TRBJ2-6, the V gene TRBV30; D not resolved. Trimming cost V 1 base and J 2 bases, with 3 bases left between them. The CDR3 covers 13 residues. Germline values: CDR1 GTSNPN, CDR2 SVGIG (reference sequence).

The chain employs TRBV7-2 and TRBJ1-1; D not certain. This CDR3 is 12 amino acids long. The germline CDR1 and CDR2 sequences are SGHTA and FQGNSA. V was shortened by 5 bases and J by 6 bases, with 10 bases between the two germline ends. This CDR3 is CASSQAGSEAFF. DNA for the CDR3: TGTGCCAGCAGCCAGGCGGGGTCTGAAGCTTTCTTT.

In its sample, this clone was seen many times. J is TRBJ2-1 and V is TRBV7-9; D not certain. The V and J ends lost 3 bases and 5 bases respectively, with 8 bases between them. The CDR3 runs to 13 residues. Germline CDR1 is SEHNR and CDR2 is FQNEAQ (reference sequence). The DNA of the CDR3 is TGTGCCAGCAGCTTGGGCAGAAACAATGAGCAGTTCTTC. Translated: CASSLGRNNEQFF.

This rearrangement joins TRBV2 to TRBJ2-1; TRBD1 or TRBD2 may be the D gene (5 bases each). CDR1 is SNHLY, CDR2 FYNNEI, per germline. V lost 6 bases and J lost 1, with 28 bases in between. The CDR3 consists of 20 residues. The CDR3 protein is CASSDPGPRSPSESYNEQFF. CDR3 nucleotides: TGTGCCAGCAGCGATCCGGGACCCCGTTCCCCGAGTGAATCCTACAATGAGCAGTTCTTC. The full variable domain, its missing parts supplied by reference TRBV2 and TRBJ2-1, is EPEVTQTPSHQVTQMGQEVILRCVPISNHLYFYWYRQILGQKVEFLVSFYNNEISEKSEIFDDQFSVERPDGSNFTLKIRSTKLEDSAMYFCASSDPGPRSPSESYNEQFFGPGTRLTVL.

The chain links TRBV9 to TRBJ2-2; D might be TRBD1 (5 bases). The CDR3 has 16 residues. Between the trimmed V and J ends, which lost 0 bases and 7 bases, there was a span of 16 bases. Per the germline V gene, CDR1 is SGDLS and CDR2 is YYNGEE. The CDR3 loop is CASSVGPDQGDGELFF. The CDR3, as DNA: TGTGCCAGCAGCGTAGGGCCAGACCAGGGCGACGGGGAGCTGTTTTTT.

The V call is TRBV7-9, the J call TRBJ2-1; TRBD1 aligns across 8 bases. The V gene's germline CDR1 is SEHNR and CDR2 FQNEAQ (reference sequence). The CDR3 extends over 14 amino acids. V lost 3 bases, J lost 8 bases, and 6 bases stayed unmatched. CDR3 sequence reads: CASSFFQGAYEQFF. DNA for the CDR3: TGTGCCAGCAGCTTTTTCCAGGGGGCCTATGAGCAGTTCTTC.

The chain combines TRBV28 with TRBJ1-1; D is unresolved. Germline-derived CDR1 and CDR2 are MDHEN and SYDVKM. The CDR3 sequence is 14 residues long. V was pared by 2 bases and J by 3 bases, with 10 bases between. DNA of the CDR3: TGTGCCAGCAGTTTACCCAATGGGGACACTGAAGCTTTCTTT. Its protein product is CASSLPNGDTEAFF.